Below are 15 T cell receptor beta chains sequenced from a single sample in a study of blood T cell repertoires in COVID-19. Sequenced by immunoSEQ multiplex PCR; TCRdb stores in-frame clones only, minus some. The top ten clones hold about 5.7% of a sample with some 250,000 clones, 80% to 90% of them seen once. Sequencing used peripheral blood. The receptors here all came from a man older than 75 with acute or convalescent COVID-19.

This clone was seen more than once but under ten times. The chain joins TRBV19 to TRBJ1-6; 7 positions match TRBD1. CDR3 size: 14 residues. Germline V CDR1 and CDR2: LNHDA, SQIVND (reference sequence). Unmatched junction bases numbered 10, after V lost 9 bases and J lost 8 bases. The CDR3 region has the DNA TGTGCCAGCACGGAGACAGGGTGGGATTCACCCCTCCACTTT. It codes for CASTETGWDSPLHF.

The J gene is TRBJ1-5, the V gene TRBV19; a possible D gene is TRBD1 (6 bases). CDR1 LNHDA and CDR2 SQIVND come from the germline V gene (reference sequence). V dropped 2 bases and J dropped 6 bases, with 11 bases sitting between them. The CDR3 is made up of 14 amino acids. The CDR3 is CASSIIGGFQPQHF. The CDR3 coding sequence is TGTGCCAGTAGTATAATAGGGGGTTTTCAGCCCCAGCATTTT.

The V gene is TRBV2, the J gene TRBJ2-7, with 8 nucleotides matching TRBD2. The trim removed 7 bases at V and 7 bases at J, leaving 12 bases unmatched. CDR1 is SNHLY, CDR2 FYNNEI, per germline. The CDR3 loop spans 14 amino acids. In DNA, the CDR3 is TGTGCCAGCACTCGGACTAGCCCTCGTGGAGAGCAGTACTTC. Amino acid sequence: CASTRTSPRGEQYF.

The CDR3 is CASSLAGGVQGVEQYF. CDR3 nucleotide sequence: TGTGCCAGCAGCTTGGCGGGGGGAGTTCAGGGTGTCGAGCAGTACTTC. The rearrangement uses TRBV5-5 and TRBJ2-7; TRBD2 matches at 7 bases. V was pared by 0 bases and J by 6 bases, with 12 bases of the junction left unmatched. CDR1 and CDR2 from the germline V gene are SGHKS and YYEKEE (reference sequence). The length of the CDR3 is 16 residues.

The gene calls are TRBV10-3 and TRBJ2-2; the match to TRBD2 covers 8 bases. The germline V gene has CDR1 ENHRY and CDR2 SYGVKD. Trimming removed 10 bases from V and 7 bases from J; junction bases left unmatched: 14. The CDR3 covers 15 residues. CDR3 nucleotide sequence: TGTGCCACCTCCGAAAGCGGGAGTGCCGGCGGGGAGCTGTTTTTT. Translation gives CATSESGSAGGELFF.

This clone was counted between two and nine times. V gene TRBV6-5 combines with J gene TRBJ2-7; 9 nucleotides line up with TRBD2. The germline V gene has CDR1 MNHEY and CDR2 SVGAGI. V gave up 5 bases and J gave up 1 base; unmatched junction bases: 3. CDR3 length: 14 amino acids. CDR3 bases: TGTGCCAGCAGTCTCACTAGCGGGTCCTACGAGCAGTACTTC. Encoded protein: CASSLTSGSYEQYF.

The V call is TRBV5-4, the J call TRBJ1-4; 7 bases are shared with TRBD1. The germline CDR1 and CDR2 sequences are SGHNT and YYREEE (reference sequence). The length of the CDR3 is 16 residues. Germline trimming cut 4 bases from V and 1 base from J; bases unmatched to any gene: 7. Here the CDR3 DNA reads TGTGCCAGCAGCCTTAGACAGGGAGGAACTAATGAAAAACTGTTTTTT. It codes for CASSLRQGGTNEKLFF.

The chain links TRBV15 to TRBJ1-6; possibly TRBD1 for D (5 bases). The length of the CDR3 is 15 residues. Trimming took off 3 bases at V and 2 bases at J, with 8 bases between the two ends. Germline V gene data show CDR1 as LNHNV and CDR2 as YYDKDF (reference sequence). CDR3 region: CATSRQGTYNSPLHF. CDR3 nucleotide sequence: TGTGCCACCAGCAGGCAGGGTACCTATAATTCACCCCTCCACTTT.

CDR3 region: CASSGRSTGELFF. Written as DNA, the CDR3 is TGTGCCAGCAGTGGGAGAAGCACCGGGGAGCTGTTTTTT. This chain joins TRBV25-1 and TRBJ2-2, with D hard to call. V lost 4 bases, J lost 4 bases, and 7 bases lay in between. The length of the CDR3 is 13 residues. Germline V gene sequence: CDR1 MGHDK, CDR2 SYGVNS.

Here the CDR3 DNA reads TGTGCCACCAGTGATGGGCGAGACAATCAGCCCCAGCATTTT. Its protein product is CATSDGRDNQPQHF. The rearrangement uses TRBV24-1 and TRBJ1-5, with D hard to call. V was pared by 3 bases and J by 3 bases, with 8 bases between. Germline CDR1 and CDR2: KGHDR and SFDVKD. This CDR3 has 14 residues.

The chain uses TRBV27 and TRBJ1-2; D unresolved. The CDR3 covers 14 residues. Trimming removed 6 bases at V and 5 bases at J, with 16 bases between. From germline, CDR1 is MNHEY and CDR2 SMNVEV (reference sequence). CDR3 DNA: TGTGCCAGCAGGGCCCACAGACCTCCATATGGCTACACCTTC. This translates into CASRAHRPPYGYTF.

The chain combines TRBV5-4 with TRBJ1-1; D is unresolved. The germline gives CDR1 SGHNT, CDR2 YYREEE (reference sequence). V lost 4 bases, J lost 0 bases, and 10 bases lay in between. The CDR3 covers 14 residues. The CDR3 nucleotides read TGTGCCAGCAGCCGAGACACGGTGAACACTGAAGCTTTCTTT. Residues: CASSRDTVNTEAFF.

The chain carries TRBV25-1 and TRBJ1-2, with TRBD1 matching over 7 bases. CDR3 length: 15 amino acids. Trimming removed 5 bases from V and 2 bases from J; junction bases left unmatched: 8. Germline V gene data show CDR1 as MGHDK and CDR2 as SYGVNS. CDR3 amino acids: CASSPAGTANYGYTF. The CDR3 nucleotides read TGTGCCAGCAGTCCAGCCGGGACAGCGAACTATGGCTACACCTTC.

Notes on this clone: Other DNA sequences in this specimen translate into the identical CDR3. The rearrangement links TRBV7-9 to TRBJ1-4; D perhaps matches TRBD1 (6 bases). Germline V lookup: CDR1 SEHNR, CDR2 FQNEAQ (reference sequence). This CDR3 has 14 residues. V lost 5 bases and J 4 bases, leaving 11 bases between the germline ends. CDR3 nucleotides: TGTGCCAGCAGCCAAGACAGGAGTAATGAAAAACTGTTTTTT. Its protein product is CASSQDRSNEKLFF.

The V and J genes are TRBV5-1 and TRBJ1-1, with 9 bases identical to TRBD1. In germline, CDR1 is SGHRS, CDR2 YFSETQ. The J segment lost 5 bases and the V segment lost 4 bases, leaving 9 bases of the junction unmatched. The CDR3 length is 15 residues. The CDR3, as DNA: TGCGCCAGCAGCGCCGGGACAGGGTCCGGGACTGAAGCTTTCTTT. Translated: CASSAGTGSGTEAFF.